This TCR beta chain was documented in a study of blood T cell repertoires in COVID-19. Study background: Sites in the United States, Italy and Spain provided acute and convalescent COVID-19 samples. Sources were T cells, B-cell-depleted T cells, or PBMCs; the material itself was cDNA or gDNA.

Authors' analysis steps: Estimates of nucleated cell counts were drawn from the amplification of reference gene primers. TCRdb's copy holds only in-frame clones and misses some; the assay was immunoSEQ multiplex PCR. V, J and clone size are those of that table, while D and trimming were read from the DNA. The sample has roughly 260,000 clones, 88% seen once. Germline loops: CDR1 SGHRS, CDR2 YFSETQ. Trimming removed 4 bases from V and 0 bases from J, with 8 bases in between. This CDR3 contains 14 residues. The sequence derives from a man aged 60-69 years who had recovered from COVID-19. The chain carries TRBV5-1 and TRBJ1-5, with D tentatively TRBD1 (5 bases). Sequenced input: peripheral blood. CDR3 nucleotides: TGCGCCAGCAGCCCCGACAGTAGCAATCAGCCCCAGCATTTT. It is translated as CASSPDSSNQPQHF.